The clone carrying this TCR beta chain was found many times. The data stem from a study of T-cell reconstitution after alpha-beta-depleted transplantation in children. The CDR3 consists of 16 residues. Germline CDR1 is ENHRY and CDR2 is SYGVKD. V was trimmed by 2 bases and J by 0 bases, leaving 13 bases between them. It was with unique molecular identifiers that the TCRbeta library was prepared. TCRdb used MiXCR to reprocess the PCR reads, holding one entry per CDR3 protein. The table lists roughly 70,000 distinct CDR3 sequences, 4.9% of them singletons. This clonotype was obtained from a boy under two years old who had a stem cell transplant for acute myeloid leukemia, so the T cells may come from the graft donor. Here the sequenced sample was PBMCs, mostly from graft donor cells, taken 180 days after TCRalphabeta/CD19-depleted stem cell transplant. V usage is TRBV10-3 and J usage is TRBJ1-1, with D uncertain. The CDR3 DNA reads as TGTGCCATCAGTGAGAGGCAGCTGAATCTGAACACTGAAGCTTTCTTT. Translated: CAISERQLNLNTEAFF.